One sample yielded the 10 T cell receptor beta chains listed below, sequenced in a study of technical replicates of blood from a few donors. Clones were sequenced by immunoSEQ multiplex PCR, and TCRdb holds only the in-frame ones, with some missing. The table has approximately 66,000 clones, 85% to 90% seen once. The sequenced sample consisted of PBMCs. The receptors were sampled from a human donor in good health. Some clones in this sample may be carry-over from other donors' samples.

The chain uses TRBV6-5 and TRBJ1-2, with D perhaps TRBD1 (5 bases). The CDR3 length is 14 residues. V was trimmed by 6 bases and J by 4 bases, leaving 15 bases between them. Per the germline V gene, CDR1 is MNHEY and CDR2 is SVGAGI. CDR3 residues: CASSLTRDGYGYTF. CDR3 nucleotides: TGTGCCAGCAGCCTCACGCGGGACGGCTATGGCTACACCTTC.

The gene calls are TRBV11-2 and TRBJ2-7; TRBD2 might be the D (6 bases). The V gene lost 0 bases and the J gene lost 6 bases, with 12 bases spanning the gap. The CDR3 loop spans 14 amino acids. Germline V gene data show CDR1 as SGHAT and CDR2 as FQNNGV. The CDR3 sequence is CASSLDRGSGEQYF. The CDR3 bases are TGTGCCAGCAGCTTAGATCGGGGTAGCGGCGAGCAGTACTTC.

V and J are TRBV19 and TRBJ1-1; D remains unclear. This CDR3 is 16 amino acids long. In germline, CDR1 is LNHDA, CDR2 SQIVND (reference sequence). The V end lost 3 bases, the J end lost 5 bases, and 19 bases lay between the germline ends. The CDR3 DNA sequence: TGTGCCAGTAGTATGGGAGGAGCGGGAGGAGGGACTGAAGCTTTCTTT. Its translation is CASSMGGAGGGTEAFF. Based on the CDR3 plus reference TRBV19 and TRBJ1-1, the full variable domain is DGGITQSPKYLFRKEGQNVTLSCEQNLNHDAMYWYRQDPGQGLRLIYYSQIVNDFQKGDIAEGYSVSREKKESFPLTVTSAQKNPTAFYLCASSMGGAGGGTEAFFGQGTRLTVV.

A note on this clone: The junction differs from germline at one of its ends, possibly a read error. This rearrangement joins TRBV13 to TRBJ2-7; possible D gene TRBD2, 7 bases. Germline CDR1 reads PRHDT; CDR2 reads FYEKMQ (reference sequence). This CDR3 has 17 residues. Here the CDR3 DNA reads TGTGCCAGCAGCCCCCGGGGGCGGGGGACTTCCTCCAACGAGCAGTACTTC. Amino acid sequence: CASSPRGRGTSSNEQYF.

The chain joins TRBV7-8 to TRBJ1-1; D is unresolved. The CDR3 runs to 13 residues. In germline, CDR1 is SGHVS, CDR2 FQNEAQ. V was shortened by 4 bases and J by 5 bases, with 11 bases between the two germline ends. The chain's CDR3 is CASSSRGGTEAFF. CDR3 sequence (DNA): TGTGCCAGCAGCTCCAGAGGCGGGACTGAAGCTTTCTTT.

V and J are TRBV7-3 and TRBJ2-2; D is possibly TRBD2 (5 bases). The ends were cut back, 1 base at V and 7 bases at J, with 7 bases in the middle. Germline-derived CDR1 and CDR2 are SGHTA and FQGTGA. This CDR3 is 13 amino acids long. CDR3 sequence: CASSLSGFGELFF. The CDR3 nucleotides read TGTGCCAGCAGCTTAAGCGGGTTCGGGGAGCTGTTTTTT. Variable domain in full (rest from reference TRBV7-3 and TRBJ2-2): GAGVSQTPSNKVTEKGKYVELRCDPISGHTALYWYRQSLGQGPEFLIYFQGTGAADDSGLPNDRFFAVRPEGSVSTLKIQRTERGDSAVYLCASSLSGFGELFFGEGSRLTVL.

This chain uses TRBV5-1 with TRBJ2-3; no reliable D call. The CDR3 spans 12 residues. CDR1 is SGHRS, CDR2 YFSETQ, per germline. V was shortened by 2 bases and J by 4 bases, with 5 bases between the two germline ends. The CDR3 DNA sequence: TGCGCCAGCAGCTTTTCGTCAGATACGCAGTATTTT. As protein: CASSFSSDTQYF.

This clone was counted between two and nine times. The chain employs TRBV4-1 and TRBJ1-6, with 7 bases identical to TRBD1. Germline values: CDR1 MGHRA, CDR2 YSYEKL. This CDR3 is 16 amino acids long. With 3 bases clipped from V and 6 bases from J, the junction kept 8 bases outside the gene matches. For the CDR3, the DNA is TGCGCCAGCAGCCATCAACCGGGACAGCCTAATTCACCCCTCCACTTT. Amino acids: CASSHQPGQPNSPLHF.

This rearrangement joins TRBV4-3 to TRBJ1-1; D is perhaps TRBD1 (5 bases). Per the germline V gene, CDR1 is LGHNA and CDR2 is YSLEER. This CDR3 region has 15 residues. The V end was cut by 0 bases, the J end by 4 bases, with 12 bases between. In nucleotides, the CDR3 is TGCGCCAGCAGCCAAGATAGGTCGGGGGGCACTGAAGCTTTCTTT. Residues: CASSQDRSGGTEAFF.

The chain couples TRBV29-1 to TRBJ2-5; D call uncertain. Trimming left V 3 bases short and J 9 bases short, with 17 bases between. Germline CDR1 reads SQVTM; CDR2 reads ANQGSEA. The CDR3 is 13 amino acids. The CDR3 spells CSVEEGGKRPQYF. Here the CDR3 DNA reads TGCAGCGTTGAGGAAGGCGGTAAGAGACCCCAGTACTTC.